Listed here is a single T cell receptor beta chain. At one boundary the junction diverges from the germline segment, which might be a read error. A single record per CDR3 protein comes from TCRdb applying MiXCR to the PCR reads. The sample lists about 12,000 distinct CDR3 sequences, around 56% occurring once. This record comes from a study of tumor-infiltrating lymphocytes in oesophageal squamous cell carcinoma. CDR3 size: 13 residues. The V gene is TRBV12-3 or TRBV12-4, the J gene TRBJ2-1; 12 nucleotides align to TRBD1. The source material was esophageal tumor tissue. This TCR was sampled from a female donor with esophageal squamous cell carcinoma. CDR3 amino acids: CASSSLRDRGPYF. For the CDR3, the DNA is TGTGCCAGCAGTTCACTCCGGGACAGGGGGCCGTACTTC.